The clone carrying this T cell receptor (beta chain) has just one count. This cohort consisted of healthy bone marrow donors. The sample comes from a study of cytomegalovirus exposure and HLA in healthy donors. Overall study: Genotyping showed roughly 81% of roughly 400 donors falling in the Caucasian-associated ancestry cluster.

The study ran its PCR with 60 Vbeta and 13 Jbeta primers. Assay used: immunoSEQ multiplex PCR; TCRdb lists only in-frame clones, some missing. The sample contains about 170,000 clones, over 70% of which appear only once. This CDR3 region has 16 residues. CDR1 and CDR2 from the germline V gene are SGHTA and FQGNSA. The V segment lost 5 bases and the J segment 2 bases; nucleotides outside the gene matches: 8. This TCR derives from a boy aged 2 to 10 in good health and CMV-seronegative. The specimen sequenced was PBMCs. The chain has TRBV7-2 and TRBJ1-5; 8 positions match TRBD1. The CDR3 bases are TGTGCCAGCAGCCCGGGAGACAGGGGTCGCAATCAGCCCCAGCATTTT. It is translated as CASSPGDRGRNQPQHF.